A selection of T cell receptor beta chains follows, all from one sample in a study of blood T cell repertoires in COVID-19. Libraries were prepared by immunoSEQ multiplex PCR; TCRdb keeps only in-frame clonotypes and omits some of them. In the table there are some 320,000 clones, just under 90% of which are singletons. Input material: PBMCs or T cells enriched from blood (not recorded which). All receptors derive from a woman in her forties or fifties who had been exposed to COVID-19. Both conserved end residues are part of each CDR3. The D gene is left open where the match is weak. Expanded clones are given a class, and other clones once, few, many or no size at all.

. TRBJ2-5 . TRBV11-2 CASSARNRETQYF TGTGCCAGCAGCGCACGAAATAGAGAGACCCAGTACTTC
TRBD1 TRBJ2-7 . TRBV15 CATGTDLLEQYF TGTGCCACCGGGACAGACCTCCTCGAGCAGTACTTC
. TRBJ1-5 . TRBV3-1/TRBV3-2 CASSQRDTNQPQHF TGTGCCAGCAGCCAACGGGACACAAATCAGCCCCAGCATTTT
. TRBJ1-3 . TRBV5-8 CASSSGQISGNTIYF TGTGCCAGCAGCTCAGGACAGATCTCTGGAAACACCATATATTTT
TRBD1 TRBJ2-3 . TRBV27 CASRPTGGASDTQYF TGTGCCAGCAGACCGACAGGGGGCGCCTCAGATACGCAGTATTTT
TRBD1 TRBJ1-6 . TRBV27 CASSLQGGNSPLHF TGTGCCAGCAGTTTGCAGGGGGGTAATTCACCCCTCCACTTT
. TRBJ1-1 . TRBV11-3 CASSRSARATEAFF TGTGCCAGCAGTCGTTCCGCCCGAGCGACTGAAGCTTTCTTT
. TRBJ1-1 . TRBV5-5 CASSLMGGLNTEAFF TGTGCCAGCAGCTTAATGGGGGGACTGAACACTGAAGCTTTCTTT
. TRBJ2-7 . TRBV28 CASSPPRGWYEQYF TGTGCCAGCAGTCCTCCCCGGGGATGGTACGAGCAGTACTTC
TRBD1 TRBJ1-2 . TRBV2 CASRGWTGESYGYTF TGTGCCAGCAGGGGATGGACAGGGGAAAGCTATGGCTACACCTTC
TRBD1 TRBJ2-7 . TRBV27 CASSWGQGGEQYF TGTGCCAGCAGTTGGGGACAGGGAGGCGAGCAGTACTTC
TRBD1 TRBJ1-6 . TRBV25-1 CASSPGQGAGSPLHF TGTGCCAGCAGTCCCGGCCAGGGGGCTGGTTCACCCCTCCACTTT
. TRBJ2-5 . TRBV3-1/TRBV3-2 CASSQDQSARGETQYF TGTGCCAGCAGCCAAGATCAGTCCGCTAGGGGGGAGACCCAGTACTTC
TRBD1 TRBJ2-3 . TRBV4-2 CASSLQTGPHTDTQYF TGTGCCAGCAGCCTGCAGACAGGGCCCCACACAGATACGCAGTATTTT
TRBD2 TRBJ2-3 . TRBV16 CASSQVSGLAGQTEYF TGTGCCAGCAGCCAAGTCTCGGGACTAGCGGGTCAAACCGAGTATTTT
TRBD1 TRBJ1-2 . TRBV7-9 CASSQVTGDGYTF TGTGCCAGCAGCCAAGTCACAGGGGATGGCTACACCTTC
. TRBJ1-6 few TRBV5-1 CARDIDPSPLHF TGCGCCAGGGACATTGACCCTTCACCCCTCCACTTT
. TRBJ1-6 . TRBV25-1 CASSNRRESPLHF TGTGCCAGCAGTAACCGGAGGGAGTCACCCCTCCACTTT
TRBD1 TRBJ2-1 . TRBV11-1 CASSLAGGTGDFDEQFF TGTGCCAGCAGCTTAGCGGGTGGGACAGGGGATTTCGATGAGCAGTTCTTC
TRBD2 TRBJ2-5 once TRBV10-3 CAISDGSGGLQETQYF TGTGCCATCAGTGATGGTAGCGGGGGGCTCCAAGAGACCCAGTACTTC
. TRBJ2-4 . TRBV2 CASSLAGVKNIQYF TGTGCCAGCAGCCTCGCAGGGGTCAAAAACATTCAGTACTTC
TRBD1 TRBJ1-5 once TRBV19 CASSPNLQGRRVQPQHF TGTGCCAGTAGTCCGAATCTACAGGGGAGACGGGTTCAGCCCCAGCATTTT
. TRBJ2-7 . TRBV10-3 CAISETVDSSYEQYF TGTGCCATCAGTGAGACGGTAGACAGCTCCTACGAGCAGTACTTC
TRBD2 TRBJ2-3 . TRBV6-5 CASSSGLAGPQHTQYF TGTGCCAGCAGTTCGGGACTAGCGGGACCACAACATACGCAGTATTTT
. TRBJ1-5 . TRBV7-8 CASSSGQLPQPQHF TGTGCCAGCAGCTCAGGACAGCTTCCTCAGCCCCAGCATTTT
TRBD1 TRBJ1-4 . TRBV4-1 CASSQVTGGVNEKLFF TGCGCCAGCAGCCAAGTAACAGGGGGCGTGAATGAAAAACTGTTTTTT